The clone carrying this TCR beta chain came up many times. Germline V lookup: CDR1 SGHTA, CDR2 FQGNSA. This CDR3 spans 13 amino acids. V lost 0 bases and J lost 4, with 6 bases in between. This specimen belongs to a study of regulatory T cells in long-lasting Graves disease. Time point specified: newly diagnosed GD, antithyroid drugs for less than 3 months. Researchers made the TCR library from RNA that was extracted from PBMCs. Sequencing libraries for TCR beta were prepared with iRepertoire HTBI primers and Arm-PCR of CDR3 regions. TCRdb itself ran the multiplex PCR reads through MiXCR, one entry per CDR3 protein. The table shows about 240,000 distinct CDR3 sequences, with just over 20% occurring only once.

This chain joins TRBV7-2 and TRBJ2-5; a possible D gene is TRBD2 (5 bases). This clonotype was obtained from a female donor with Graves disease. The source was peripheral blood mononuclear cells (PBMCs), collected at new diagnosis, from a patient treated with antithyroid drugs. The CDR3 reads CASSLAGAETQYF. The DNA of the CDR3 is TGTGCCAGCAGCTTAGCGGGAGCAGAGACCCAGTACTTC. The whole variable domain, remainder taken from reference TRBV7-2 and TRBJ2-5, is GAGVSQSPSNKVTEKGKDVELRCDPISGHTALYWYRQSLGQGLEFLIYFQGNSAPDKSGLPSDRFSAERTGGSVSTLTIQRTQQEDSAVYLCASSLAGAETQYFGPGTRLLVL.